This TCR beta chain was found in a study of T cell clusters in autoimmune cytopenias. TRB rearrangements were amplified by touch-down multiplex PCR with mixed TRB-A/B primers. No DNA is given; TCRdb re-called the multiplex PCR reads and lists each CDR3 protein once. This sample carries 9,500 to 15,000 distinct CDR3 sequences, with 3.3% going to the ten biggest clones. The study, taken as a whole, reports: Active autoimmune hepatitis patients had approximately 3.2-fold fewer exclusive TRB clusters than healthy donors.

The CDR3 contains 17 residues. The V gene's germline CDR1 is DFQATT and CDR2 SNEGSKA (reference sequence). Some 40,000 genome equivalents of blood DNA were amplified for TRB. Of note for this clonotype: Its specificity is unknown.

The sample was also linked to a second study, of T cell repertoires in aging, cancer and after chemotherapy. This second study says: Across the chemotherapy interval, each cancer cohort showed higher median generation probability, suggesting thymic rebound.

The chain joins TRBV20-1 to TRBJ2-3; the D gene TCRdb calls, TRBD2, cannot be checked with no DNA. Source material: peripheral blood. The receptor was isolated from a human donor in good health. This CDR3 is CSAFGLAGGPRADTQYF.